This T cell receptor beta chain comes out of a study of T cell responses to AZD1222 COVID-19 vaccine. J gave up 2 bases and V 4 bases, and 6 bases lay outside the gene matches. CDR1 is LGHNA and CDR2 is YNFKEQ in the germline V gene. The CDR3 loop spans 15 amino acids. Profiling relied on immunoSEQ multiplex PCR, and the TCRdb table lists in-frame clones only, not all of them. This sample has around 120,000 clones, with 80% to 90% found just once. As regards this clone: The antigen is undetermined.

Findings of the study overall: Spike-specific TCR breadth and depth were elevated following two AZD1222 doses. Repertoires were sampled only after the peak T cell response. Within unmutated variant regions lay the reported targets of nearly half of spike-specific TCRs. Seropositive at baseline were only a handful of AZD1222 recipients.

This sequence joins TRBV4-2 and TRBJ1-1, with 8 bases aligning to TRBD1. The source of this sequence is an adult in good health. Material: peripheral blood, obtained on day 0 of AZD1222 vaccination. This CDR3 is CASSRWTGSNTEAFF. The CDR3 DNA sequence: TGTGCCAGCAGCCGCTGGACAGGGTCCAACACTGAAGCTTTCTTT.